This T cell receptor beta chain was recorded in a study of T cells in Graves' hyperthyroidism and ophthalmopathy. CDR1 is GTSNPN and CDR2 is SVGIG in the germline V gene (reference sequence). The CDR3 sequence is 15 residues long. J lost 3 bases, V lost 2 bases, and 5 bases had no gene match. Diagnosis rested on symptoms, serum thyroxine and TRAb, thyroid ultrasound, and orbital computed tomography. Out of over 9 ml of fresh peripheral blood came the PBMCs. Amplification targeted TCR beta CDR3 regions from RNA transcripts. During a first-round RT-PCR of the TCR CDR3, the HTBI primer set was used. MiXCR was run by TCRdb on the multiplex PCR reads, yielding one entry per CDR3 protein. The sample holds about 380,000 distinct CDR3 sequences; roughly 14% are singletons and the top ten take roughly 9.6%. This clonotype was recorded a few times.

This clonotype was sampled from a woman aged 60-70 years with Graves' hyperthyroidism. The specimen was blood. The rearrangement joins TRBV30 to TRBJ2-7, with 12 positions matching TRBD2. The CDR3 loop reads CAWSTGLAGGYEQYF. CDR3 in DNA: TGTGCCTGGAGTACGGGACTAGCGGGCGGCTACGAGCAGTACTTC.